Listed below are T cell receptor beta chains from one sample, sequenced in a study of metastatic and nonmetastatic thyroid tumors. TCRdb re-clonotyped the PCR reads through MiXCR. The sample has 15,000 to 19,000 clones; around 3.8% are singletons. Sequenced material: tumor tissue. These receptors were collected from a female donor with papillary thyroid cancer or a benign thyroid nodule (not recorded which). Some clones in this sample may be carry-over from other donors' samples. Both conserved end residues are part of each CDR3. D genes are given only for firm matches. Size is stated for part of the rows, as once, few or many counts, or as a class when the clone is expanded.

D | size | length | J | V | DNA | CDR3
- | few | 14 | TRBJ2-3 | TRBV11-3 | TGTGCCAGCAGCTCGCAGGGAGGATCAGATACGCAGTATTTT | CASSSQGGSDTQYF
TRBD2 | few | 16 | TRBJ2-1 | TRBV7-9 | TGTGCCAGCAGCCGACTTCTAGCGGGTCGTTACAATGAGCAGTTCTTC | CASSRLLAGRYNEQFF
- | - | 13 | TRBJ1-2 | TRBV12-3/TRBV12-4 | TGTGCCAGCAGTCGAAGCGGGGTTGGTGGCTACACCTTC | CASSRSGVGGYTF
- | - | 16 | TRBJ2-7 | TRBV20-1 | TGCAGTGCTGGAGGGGATCCTCGCGGCAGCTCCTACGAGCAGTACTTC | CSAGGDPRGSSYEQYF
TRBD2 | few | 17 | TRBJ2-3 | TRBV6-1 | TGTGCCAGCACCCCACCAGGGACTAGCGGGGCCACAGATACGCAGTATTTT | CASTPPGTSGATDTQYF
TRBD1 | few | 15 | TRBJ1-5 | TRBV13 | TGTGCCAGCAGCTTAGGCGACAGGGTCATACAGCCCCAGCATTTT | CASSLGDRVIQPQHF
TRBD2 | - | 17 | TRBJ2-1 | TRBV27 | TGTGCCAGCAGGGGGACTAGCGGGAGGGCCTCCTACAATGAGCAGTTCTTC | CASRGTSGRASYNEQFF
- | - | 16 | TRBJ2-1 | TRBV24-1 | TGTGCCACCAGTGATTTGGGACAAGCGTCCTACAATGAGCAGTTCTTC | CATSDLGQASYNEQFF
- | - | 11 | TRBJ1-2 | TRBV6-9 | TGTGCCATCCAGTTGTACTATGGCTACACCTTC | CAIQLYYGYTF
- | - | 16 | TRBJ1-6 | TRBV6-1 | TGTGCCAGCAGTCTCTACGGAGAGGGGAGGAATTCACCCCTCCACTTT | CASSLYGEGRNSPLHF
- | - | 13 | TRBJ2-7 | TRBV11-2 | TGTGCCAGCAGCGTATACAGCGTCCACGGGCAGTACTTC | CASSVYSVHGQYF
- | - | 15 | TRBJ1-2 | TRBV7-9 | TGTGCCAGCAGCTTAGTATCCGGGGCTAACTATGGCTACACCTTC | CASSLVSGANYGYTF
- | many | 16 | TRBJ2-7 | TRBV5-6 | TGTGCCAGCAGCAGCTTTCGGCCCGCGGCGGCCTACGAGCAGTACTTC | CASSSFRPAAAYEQYF
- | medium-sized | 12 | TRBJ1-3 | TRBV12-3/TRBV12-4 | TGTGCCAGCTGCGTCCTGGGGAACACCATATATTTT | CASCVLGNTIYF
TRBD2 | few | 16 | TRBJ2-3 | TRBV2 | TGTGCCAGCAGTAAAGGACTAGTTGGGACCACAGATACGCAGTATTTT | CASSKGLVGTTDTQYF
TRBD1 | - | 13 | TRBJ2-3 | TRBV6-1 | TGTGCCAGCAGGGGGACAGGTACAGATACGCAGTATTTT | CASRGTGTDTQYF
- | few | 16 | TRBJ2-5 | TRBV10-3 | TGTGCCATCAGTGAGTCGACGGGACCCACTCAAGAGACCCAGTACTTC | CAISESTGPTQETQYF
- | - | 15 | TRBJ2-2 | TRBV6-2/TRBV6-3 | TGTGCCAGCAGTCCTGGAGGACTTGACACCGGGGAGCTGTTTTTT | CASSPGGLDTGELFF
- | few | 16 | TRBJ1-1 | TRBV7-9 | TGTGCCAGCACCCCCAGCGGCGGGGGCCGTAACACTGAAGCTTTCTTT | CASTPSGGGRNTEAFF
TRBD1 | few | 14 | TRBJ1-2 | TRBV6-1 | TGTGCCAGCAGAGTCGGACAGGGAATCTATGGCTACACCTTC | CASRVGQGIYGYTF
- | many | 15 | TRBJ2-3 | TRBV19 | TGTGCCAGTAGTATTGGGGTAGCCCAGCCTGATACGCAGTATTTT | CASSIGVAQPDTQYF
- | medium-sized | 14 | TRBJ2-7 | TRBV2 | TGTGCCAGCAGCTCTGAAGGGGGGACCGCCGAGCAGTACTTC | CASSSEGGTAEQYF
- | many | 14 | TRBJ2-7 | TRBV6-1 | TGTGCCAGCAGTGACCGGGGCAGCTCCTACGAGCAGTACTTC | CASSDRGSSYEQYF
- | few | 12 | TRBJ2-7 | TRBV6-5 | TGTGCCAGCAGTTACTCGGACTACGAGCAGTACTTC | CASSYSDYEQYF
TRBD2 | few | 15 | TRBJ2-3 | TRBV6-4 | TGTGCCAGCAGTTCCAGCGGGGGACACACAGATACGCAGTATTTT | CASSSSGGHTDTQYF
- | - | 13 | TRBJ2-7 | TRBV27 | TGTGCCAGCAGTTCCGATTTCTCCTACGAGCAGTACTTC | CASSSDFSYEQYF
- | - | 12 | TRBJ1-2 | TRBV20-1 | TGCAGTGCTAGAAGGCCTCCGGGGGGCTACACCTTC | CSARRPPGGYTF
- | - | 12 | TRBJ2-1 | TRBV7-6 | TGTGCCAGCAGCTTAGTCCTTGGTGAGCAGTTCTTC | CASSLVLGEQFF
- | - | 16 | TRBJ2-3 | TRBV14 | TGTGCCAGCAGCCAAGGGACTGGGTCGGGCACAGATACGCAGTATTTT | CASSQGTGSGTDTQYF
- | - | 10 | TRBJ2-1 | TRBV29-1 | TGCAGCGTACGATGGAATGAGCAGTTCTTC | CSVRWNEQFF
- | - | 14 | TRBJ1-2 | TRBV6-1 | TGTGCCAGCAGTCCCCGTGGGCGTTCCTATGGCTACACCTTC | CASSPRGRSYGYTF
- | few | 12 | TRBJ1-1 | TRBV27 | TGTGCCAGCAGATCGGTGAACACTGAAGCTTTCTTT | CASRSVNTEAFF
- | medium-sized | 13 | TRBJ2-2 | TRBV2 | TGTGCCAGCAGTGAGTCGAACACCGGGGAGCTGTTTTTT | CASSESNTGELFF
TRBD2 | many | 15 | TRBJ2-1 | TRBV27 | TGTGCCAGCAGTTTCAGCGGGAGTGGCCACAATGAGCAGTTCTTC | CASSFSGSGHNEQFF
- | - | 13 | TRBJ2-5 | TRBV6-2/TRBV6-3 | TGTGCCAGCACGCTCAGGACAGTCGGGAACCAGTACTTC | CASTLRTVGNQYF
- | few | 16 | TRBJ1-2 | TRBV15 | TGTGCCACCAGCCCCCGGGGGGTGATCACTAACTATGGCTACACCTTC | CATSPRGVITNYGYTF
- | few | 18 | TRBJ1-4 | TRBV6-2/TRBV6-3 | TGTGCCAGCAGTTACTCCGCTACGGACATGGCGGGGAATGAAAAACTGTTTTTT | CASSYSATDMAGNEKLFF
- | few | 15 | TRBJ2-1 | TRBV20-1 | TGCAGTGCTAGAGGGGGTTTAGGACTCCTTGGTGAGCAGTTCTTC | CSARGGLGLLGEQFF
- | few | 13 | TRBJ1-1 | TRBV4-1 | TGCGCCAGCAGCCAAGTGCGGAACACTGAAGCTTTCTTT | CASSQVRNTEAFF
- | few | 13 | TRBJ1-1 | TRBV6-1 | TGTGCCAGCAGTCAGACCATGAACACTGAAGCTTTCTTT | CASSQTMNTEAFF
TRBD1 | - | 14 | TRBJ1-6 | TRBV6-2/TRBV6-3 | TGTGCCAGCACCTGGGACAGGGATGATTCACCCCTCCACTTT | CASTWDRDDSPLHF